This TCR beta chain was observed in a study of response to subunit inactivated influenza vaccine. The germline V and J ends were trimmed by 0 bases and 2 bases, with 14 bases remaining between them. This CDR3 region has 15 residues. Germline V gives CDR1 DFQATT, CDR2 SNEGSKA (reference sequence). A single record per CDR3 protein comes from TCRdb applying MiXCR to the RT-PCR reads. Of about 800,000 distinct CDR3 sequences in the sample, less than 25% were seen once. This clonotype was seen more than once but under ten times. The sequenced sample was PBMCs from blood, obtained more than 4 days after vaccination. This TCR was recovered from a man in his fifties who received an inactivated influenza vaccine. V and J are TRBV20-1 and TRBJ2-7; TRBD2 is a possible D gene (5 bases). DNA for the CDR3: TGCAGTGCTAGAGACGGCGGGCTTACTCCCTACGAGCAGTACTTC. Protein sequence: CSARDGGLTPYEQYF.